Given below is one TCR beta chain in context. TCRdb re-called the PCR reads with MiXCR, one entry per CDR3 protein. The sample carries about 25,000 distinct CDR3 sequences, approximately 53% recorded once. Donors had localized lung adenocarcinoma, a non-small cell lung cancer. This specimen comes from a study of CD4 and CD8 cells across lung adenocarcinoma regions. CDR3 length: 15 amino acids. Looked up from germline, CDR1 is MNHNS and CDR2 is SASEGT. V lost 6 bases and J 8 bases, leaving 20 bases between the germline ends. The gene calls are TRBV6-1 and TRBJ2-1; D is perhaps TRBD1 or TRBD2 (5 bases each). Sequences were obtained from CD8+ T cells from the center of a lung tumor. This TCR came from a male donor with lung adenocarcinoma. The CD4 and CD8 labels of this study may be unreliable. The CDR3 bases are TGTGCCAGCAGCCTGTCCCGGGACCCTAACTATGAGCAGTTCTTC. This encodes CASSLSRDPNYEQFF.